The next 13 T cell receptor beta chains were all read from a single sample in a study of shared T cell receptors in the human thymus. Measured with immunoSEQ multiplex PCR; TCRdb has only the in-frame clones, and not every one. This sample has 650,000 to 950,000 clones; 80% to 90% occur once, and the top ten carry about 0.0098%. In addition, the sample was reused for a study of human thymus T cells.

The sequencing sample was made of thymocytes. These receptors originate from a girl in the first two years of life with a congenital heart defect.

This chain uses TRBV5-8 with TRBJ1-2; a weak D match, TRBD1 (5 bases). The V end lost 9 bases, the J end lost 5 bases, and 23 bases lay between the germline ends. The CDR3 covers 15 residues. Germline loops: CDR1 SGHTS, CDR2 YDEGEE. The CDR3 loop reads CANSRKDTAPYGYTF. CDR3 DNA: TGTGCCAACTCTAGAAAGGACACGGCACCTTATGGCTACACCTTC.

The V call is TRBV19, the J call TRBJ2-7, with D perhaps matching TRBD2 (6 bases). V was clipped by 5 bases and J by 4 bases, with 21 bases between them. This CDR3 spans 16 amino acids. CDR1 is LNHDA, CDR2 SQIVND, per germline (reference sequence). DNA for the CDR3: TGTGCCAGTAGTGGCAGTGTCCCGTCCGGGGGATACGAGCAGTACTTC. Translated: CASSGSVPSGGYEQYF.

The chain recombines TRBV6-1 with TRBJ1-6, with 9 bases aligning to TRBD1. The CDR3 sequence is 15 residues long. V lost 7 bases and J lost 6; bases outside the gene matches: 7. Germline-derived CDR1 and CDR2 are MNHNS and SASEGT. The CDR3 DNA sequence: TGTGCCAGCATCAAACAGGGGGCAGTTAATTCACCCCTCCACTTT. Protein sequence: CASIKQGAVNSPLHF.

The CDR3: CASSGGWASNHSGNTIYF. DNA for the CDR3: TGTGCCAGCAGCGGAGGGTGGGCCAGCAACCACTCTGGAAACACCATATATTTT. The chain has TRBV9 and TRBJ1-3; no firm D call. CDR1 is SGDLS, CDR2 YYNGEE, per germline. The CDR3 is 18 amino acids. Trimming took 3 bases from V and 0 from J, leaving 19 bases between them.

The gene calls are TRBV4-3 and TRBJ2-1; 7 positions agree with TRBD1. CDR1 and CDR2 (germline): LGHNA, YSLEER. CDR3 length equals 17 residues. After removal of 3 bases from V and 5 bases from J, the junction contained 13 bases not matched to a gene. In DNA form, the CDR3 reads TGCGCCAGCAGCCAGGGCAACCGGGACAGAAAAAACAATGAGCAGTTCTTC. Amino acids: CASSQGNRDRKNNEQFF.

Here the CDR3 DNA reads TGTGCCAGCAGCAGGCACCAGAGCTCCTACGAGCAGTACTTC. This codes for CASSRHQSSYEQYF. J is TRBJ2-7 and V is TRBV27; D is uncertain. The ends were cut back, 6 bases at V and 0 bases at J, with 12 bases in the middle. Germline V CDR1 and CDR2: MNHEY, SMNVEV (reference sequence). The CDR3 length is 14 residues.

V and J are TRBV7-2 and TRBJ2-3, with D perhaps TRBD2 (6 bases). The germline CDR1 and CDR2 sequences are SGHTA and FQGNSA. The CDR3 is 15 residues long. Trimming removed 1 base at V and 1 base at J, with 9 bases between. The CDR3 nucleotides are TGTGCCAGCAGCTTAGACGGGGAGGGCACAGATACGCAGTATTTT. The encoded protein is CASSLDGEGTDTQYF.

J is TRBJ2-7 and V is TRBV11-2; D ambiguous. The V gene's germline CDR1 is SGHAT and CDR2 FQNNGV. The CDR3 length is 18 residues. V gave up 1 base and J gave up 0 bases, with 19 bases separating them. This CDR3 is CASSLVPGEAPSSYEQYF. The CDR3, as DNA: TGTGCCAGCAGCTTAGTACCAGGCGAAGCACCCTCCTCCTACGAGCAGTACTTC.

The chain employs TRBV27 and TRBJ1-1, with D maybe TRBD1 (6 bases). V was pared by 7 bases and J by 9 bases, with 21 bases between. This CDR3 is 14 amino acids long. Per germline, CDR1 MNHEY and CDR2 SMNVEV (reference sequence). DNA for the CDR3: TGTGCCAGCACCACCAAGGGGGGGGGCTCTAAAGCTTTCTTT. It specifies CASTTKGGGSKAFF.

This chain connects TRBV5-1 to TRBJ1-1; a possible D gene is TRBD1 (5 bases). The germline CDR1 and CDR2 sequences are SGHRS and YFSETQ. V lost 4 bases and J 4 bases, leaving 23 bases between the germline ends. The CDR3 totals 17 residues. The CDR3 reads CASSTRKIQGRSTEAFF. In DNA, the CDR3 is TGCGCCAGCAGCACCCGAAAAATTCAGGGAAGGAGCACTGAAGCTTTCTTT.

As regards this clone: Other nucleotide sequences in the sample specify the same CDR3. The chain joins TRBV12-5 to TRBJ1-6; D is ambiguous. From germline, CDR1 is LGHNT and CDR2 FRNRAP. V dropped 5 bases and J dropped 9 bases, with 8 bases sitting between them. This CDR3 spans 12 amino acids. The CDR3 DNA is TGTGCTAGTGGTCCTCCCTTTTCACCCCTCCACTTT. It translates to CASGPPFSPLHF.

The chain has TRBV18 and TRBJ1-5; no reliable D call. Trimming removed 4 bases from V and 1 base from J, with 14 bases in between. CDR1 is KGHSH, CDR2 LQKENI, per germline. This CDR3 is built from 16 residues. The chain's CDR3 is CASSQGNGGSNQPQHF. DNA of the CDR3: TGTGCCAGCTCACAAGGGAACGGCGGGAGCAATCAGCCCCAGCATTTT.

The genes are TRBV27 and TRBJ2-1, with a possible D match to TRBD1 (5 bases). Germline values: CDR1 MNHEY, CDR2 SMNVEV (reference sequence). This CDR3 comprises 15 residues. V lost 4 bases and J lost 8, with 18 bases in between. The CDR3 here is CASSYWRLSTDEQFF. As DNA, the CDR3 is TGTGCCAGCAGTTATTGGCGCCTTTCGACAGATGAGCAGTTCTTC.